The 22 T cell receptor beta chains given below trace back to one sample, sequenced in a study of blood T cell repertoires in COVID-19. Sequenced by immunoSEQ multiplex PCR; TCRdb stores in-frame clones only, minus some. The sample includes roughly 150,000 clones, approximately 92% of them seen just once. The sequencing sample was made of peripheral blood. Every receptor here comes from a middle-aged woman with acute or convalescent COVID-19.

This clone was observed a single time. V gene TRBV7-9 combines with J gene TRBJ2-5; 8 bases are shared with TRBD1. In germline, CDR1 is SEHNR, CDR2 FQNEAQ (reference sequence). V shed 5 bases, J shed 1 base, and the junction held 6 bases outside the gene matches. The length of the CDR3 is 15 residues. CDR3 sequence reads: CASSLSDRGQETQYF. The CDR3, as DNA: TGTGCCAGCAGCCTCTCAGACAGGGGCCAAGAGACCCAGTACTTC.

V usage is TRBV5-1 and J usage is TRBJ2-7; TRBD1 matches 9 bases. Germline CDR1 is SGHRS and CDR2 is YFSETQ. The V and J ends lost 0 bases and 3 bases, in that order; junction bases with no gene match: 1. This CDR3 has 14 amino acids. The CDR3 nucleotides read TGCGCCAGCAGCTTGGGACAGGGGGTCTACGAGCAGTACTTC. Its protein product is CASSLGQGVYEQYF.

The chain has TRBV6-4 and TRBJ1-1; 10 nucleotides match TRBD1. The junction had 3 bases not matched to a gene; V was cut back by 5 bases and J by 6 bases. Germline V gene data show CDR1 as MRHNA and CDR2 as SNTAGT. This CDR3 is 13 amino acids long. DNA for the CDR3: TGTGCCAGCAGTCAGACAGGGGGCTCTGAAGCTTTCTTT. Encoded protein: CASSQTGGSEAFF.

The CDR3: CASSQSDSLEKLFF. CDR3 nucleotide sequence: TGTGCCAGCAGCCAATCGGACAGCTTAGAAAAACTGTTTTTT. This chain joins TRBV5-4 and TRBJ1-4, with D possibly being TRBD1 (6 bases). CDR1 SGHNT and CDR2 YYREEE come from the germline V gene (reference sequence). CDR3 length: 14 amino acids. Between the trimmed V and J ends, which lost 4 bases and 8 bases, there was a span of 15 bases.

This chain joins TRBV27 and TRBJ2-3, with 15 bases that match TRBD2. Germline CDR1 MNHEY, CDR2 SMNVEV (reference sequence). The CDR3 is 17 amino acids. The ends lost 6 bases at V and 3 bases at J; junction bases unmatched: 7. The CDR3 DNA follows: TGTGCCAGCAGACTACGGACTAGCGGGAGGGTAACAGATACGCAGTATTTT. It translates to CASRLRTSGRVTDTQYF.

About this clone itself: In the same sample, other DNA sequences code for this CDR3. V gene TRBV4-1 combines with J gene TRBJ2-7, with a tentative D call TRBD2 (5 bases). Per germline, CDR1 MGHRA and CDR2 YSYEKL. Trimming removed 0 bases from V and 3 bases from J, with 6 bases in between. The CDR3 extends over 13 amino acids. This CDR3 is CASSQDRGYEQYF. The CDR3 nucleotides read TGCGCCAGCAGCCAAGATCGGGGCTACGAGCAGTACTTC.

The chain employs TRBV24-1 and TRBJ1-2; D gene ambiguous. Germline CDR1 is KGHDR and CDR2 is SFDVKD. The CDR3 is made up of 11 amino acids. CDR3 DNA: TGTGCTCCGGGGTCTCGCTATGGCTACACCTTC. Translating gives CAPGSRYGYTF.

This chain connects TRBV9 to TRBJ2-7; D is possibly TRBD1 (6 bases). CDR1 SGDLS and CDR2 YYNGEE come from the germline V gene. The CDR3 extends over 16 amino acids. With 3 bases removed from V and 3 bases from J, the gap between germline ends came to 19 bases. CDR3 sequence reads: CASSASPQGGSYEQYF. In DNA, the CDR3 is TGTGCCAGCAGCGCCTCCCCACAGGGTGGTAGCTACGAGCAGTACTTC.

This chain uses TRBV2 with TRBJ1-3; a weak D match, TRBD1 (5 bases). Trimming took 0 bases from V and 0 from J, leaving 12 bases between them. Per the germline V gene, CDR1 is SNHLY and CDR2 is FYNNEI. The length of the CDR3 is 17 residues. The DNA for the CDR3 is TGTGCCAGCAGTGAAGCGGACATTTATAACTCTGGAAACACCATATATTTT. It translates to CASSEADIYNSGNTIYF.

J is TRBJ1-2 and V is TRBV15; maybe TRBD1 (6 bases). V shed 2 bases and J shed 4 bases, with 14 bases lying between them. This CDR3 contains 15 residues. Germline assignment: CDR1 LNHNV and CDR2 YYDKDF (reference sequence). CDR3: CATSRQGTTAYGYTF. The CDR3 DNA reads TGTGCCACCAGCAGACAGGGGACTACGGCCTATGGCTACACCTTC.

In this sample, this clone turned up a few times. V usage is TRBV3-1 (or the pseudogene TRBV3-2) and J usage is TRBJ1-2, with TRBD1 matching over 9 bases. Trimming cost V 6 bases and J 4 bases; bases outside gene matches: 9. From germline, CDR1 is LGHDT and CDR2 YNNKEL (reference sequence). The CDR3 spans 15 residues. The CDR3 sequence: CASSRTGGAGYGYTF. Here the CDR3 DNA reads TGTGCCAGCAGTCGAACAGGGGGCGCAGGCTATGGCTACACCTTC.

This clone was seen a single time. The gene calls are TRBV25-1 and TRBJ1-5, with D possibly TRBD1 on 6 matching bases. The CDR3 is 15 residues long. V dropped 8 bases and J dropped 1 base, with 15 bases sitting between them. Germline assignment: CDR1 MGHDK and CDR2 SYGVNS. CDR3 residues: CASYFTRGSNQPQHF. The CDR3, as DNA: TGTGCCAGCTATTTTACCAGGGGAAGCAATCAGCCCCAGCATTTT.

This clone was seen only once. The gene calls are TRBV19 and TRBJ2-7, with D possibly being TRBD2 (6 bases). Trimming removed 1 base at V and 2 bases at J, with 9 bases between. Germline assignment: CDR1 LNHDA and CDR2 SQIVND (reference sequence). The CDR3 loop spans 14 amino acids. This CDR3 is CASSIVEGAYEQYF. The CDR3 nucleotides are TGTGCCAGTAGTATAGTGGAGGGCGCCTACGAGCAGTACTTC.

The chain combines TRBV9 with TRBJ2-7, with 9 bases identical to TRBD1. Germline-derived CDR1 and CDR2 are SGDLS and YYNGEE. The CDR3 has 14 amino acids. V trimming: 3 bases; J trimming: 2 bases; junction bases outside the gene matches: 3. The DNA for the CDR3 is TGTGCCAGCAGCGACGGGACAGGGCCCTACGAGCAGTACTTC. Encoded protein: CASSDGTGPYEQYF.

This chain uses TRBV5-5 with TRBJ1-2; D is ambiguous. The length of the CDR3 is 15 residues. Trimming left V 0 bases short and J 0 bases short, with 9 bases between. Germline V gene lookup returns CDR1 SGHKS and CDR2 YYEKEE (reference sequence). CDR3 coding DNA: TGTGCCAGCAGCTTGGGAACAGCCCCTAACTATGGCTACACCTTC. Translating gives CASSLGTAPNYGYTF.

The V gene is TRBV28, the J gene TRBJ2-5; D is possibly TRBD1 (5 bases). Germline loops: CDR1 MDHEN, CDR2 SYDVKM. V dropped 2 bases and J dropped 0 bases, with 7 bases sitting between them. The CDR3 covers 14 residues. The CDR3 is CASSLRTYQETQYF. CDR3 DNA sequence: TGTGCCAGCAGTTTACGGACATACCAAGAGACCCAGTACTTC.

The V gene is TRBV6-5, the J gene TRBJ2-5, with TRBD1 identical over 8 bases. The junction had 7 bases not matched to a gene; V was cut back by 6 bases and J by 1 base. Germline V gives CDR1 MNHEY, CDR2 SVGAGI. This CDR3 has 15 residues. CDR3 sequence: CASRADRGIQETQYF. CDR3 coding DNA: TGTGCCAGCAGGGCCGACAGGGGAATCCAAGAGACCCAGTACTTC.

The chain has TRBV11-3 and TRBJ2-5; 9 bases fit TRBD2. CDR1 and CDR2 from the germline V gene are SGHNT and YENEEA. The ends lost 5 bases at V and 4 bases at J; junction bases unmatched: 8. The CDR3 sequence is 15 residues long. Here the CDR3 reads CASSILAGVGETQYF. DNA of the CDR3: TGTGCCAGCAGCATTTTAGCGGGAGTTGGAGAGACCCAGTACTTC.

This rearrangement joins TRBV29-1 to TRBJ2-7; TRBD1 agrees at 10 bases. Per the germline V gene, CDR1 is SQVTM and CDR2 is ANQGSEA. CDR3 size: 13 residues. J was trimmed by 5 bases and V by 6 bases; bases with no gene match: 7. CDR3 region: CSVDKGTGDEQYF. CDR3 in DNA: TGCAGCGTCGACAAGGGGACAGGGGACGAGCAGTACTTC.

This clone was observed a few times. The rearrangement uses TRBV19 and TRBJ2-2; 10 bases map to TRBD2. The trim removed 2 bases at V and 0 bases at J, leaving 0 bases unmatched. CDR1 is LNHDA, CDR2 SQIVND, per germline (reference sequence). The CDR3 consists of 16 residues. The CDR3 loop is CASSITSGTNTGELFF. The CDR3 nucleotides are TGTGCCAGTAGTATAACTAGCGGGACGAACACCGGGGAGCTGTTTTTT.

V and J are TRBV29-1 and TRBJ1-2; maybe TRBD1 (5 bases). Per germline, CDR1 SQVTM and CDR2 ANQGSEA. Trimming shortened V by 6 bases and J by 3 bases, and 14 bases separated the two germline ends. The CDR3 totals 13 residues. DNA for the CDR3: TGCAGCGTCGTGGCCAGGGCGGACTATGGCTACACCTTC. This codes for CSVVARADYGYTF.

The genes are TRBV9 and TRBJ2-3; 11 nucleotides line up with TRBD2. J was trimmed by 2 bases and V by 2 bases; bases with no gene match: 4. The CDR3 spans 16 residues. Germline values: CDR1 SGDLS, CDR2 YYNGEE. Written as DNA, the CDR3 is TGTGCCAGCAGCGTCTCACTAGCGGGGGACACAGATACGCAGTATTTT. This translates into CASSVSLAGDTDTQYF.